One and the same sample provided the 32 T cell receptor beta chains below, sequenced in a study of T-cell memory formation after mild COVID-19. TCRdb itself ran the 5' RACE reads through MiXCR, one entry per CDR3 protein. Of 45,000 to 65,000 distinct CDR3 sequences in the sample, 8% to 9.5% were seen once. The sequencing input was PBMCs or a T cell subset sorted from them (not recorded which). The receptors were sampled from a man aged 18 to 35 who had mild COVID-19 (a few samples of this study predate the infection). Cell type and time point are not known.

This chain's CDR3 is CASSSHPTENTEAFF. CDR3 nucleotides: TGTGCCAGCAGTTCGCACCCGACAGAGAACACTGAAGCTTTCTTT. J is TRBJ1-1 and V is TRBV7-9; D may be TRBD1 (5 bases). The CDR3 consists of 15 residues. Germline CDR1 and CDR2: SEHNR and FQNEAQ (reference sequence). The ends were cut back, 6 bases at V and 1 base at J, with 15 bases in the middle. The complete variable domain, with remaining parts taken from reference TRBV7-9 and TRBJ1-1, reads DTGVSQNPRHKITKRGQNVTFRCDPISEHNRLYWYRQTLGQGPEFLTYFQNEAQLEKSRLLSDRFSAERPKGSFSTLEIQRTEQGDSAMYLCASSSHPTENTEAFFGQGTRLTVV.

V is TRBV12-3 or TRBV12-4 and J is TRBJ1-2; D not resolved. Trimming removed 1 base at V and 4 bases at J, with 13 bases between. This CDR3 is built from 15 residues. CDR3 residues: CASSLGSSGFYGYTF. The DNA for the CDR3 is TGTGCCAGCAGTTTAGGGTCATCTGGTTTCTATGGCTACACCTTC.

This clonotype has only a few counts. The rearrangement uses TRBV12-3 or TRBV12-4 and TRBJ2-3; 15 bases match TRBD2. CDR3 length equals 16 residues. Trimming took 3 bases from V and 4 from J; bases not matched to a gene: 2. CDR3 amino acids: CASSLGLAGGSDTQYF. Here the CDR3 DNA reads TGTGCCAGCAGTTTGGGACTAGCGGGGGGTTCAGATACGCAGTATTTT.

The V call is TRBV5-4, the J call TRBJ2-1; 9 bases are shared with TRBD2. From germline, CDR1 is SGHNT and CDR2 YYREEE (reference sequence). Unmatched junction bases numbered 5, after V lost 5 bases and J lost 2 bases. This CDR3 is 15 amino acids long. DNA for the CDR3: TGTGCCAGCAGTCCGGTAGCGGGGGCCTACAATGAGCAGTTCTTC. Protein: CASSPVAGAYNEQFF.

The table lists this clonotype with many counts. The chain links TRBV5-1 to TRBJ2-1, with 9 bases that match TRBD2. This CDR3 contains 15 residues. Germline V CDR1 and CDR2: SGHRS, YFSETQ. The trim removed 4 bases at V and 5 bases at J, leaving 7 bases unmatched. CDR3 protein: CASSQAGGSHNEQFF. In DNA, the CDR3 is TGCGCCAGCAGCCAAGCGGGGGGATCCCACAATGAGCAGTTCTTC.

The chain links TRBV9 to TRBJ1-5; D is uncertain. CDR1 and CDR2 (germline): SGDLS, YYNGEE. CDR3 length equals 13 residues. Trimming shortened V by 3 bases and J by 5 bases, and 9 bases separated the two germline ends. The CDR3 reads CASSATGYQPQHF. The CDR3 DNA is TGTGCCAGCAGCGCCACCGGGTATCAGCCCCAGCATTTT.

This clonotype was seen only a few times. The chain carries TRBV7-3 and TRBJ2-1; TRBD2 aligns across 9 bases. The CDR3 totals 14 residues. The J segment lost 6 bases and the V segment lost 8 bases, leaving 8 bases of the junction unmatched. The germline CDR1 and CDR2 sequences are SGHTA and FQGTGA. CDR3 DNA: TGTGCCAGCGGTTTAGCGGGGGTCGGCAATGAGCAGTTCTTC. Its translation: CASGLAGVGNEQFF.

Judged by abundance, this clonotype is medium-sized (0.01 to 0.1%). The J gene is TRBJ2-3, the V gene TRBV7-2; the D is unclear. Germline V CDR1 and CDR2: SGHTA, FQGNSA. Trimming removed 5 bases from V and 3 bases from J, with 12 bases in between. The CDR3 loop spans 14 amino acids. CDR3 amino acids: CASSPIVGTDTQYF. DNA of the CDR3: TGTGCCAGCAGCCCTATAGTGGGGACAGATACGCAGTATTTT.

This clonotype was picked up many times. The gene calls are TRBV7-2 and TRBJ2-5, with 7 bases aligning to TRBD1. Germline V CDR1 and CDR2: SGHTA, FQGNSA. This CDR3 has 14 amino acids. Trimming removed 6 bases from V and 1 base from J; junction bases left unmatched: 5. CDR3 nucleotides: TGTGCCAGCAGTAGAACAGGGGTCCAAGAGACCCAGTACTTC. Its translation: CASSRTGVQETQYF.

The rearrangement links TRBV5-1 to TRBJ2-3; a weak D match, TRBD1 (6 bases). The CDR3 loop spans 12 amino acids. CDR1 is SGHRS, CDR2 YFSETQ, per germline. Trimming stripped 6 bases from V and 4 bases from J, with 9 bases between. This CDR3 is CASKQGPDTQYF. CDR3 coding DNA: TGCGCCAGCAAACAGGGACCAGATACGCAGTATTTT.

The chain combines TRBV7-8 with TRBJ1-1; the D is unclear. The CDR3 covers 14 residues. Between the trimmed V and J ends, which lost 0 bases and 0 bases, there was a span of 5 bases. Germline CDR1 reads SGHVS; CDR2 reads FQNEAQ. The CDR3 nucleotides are TGTGCCAGCAGCTTAGCGTCGGTGAACACTGAAGCTTTCTTT. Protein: CASSLASVNTEAFF.

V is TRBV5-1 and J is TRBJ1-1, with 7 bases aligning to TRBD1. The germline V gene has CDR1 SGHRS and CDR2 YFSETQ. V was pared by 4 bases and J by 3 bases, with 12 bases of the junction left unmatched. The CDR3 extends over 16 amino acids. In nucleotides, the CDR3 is TGCGCCAGCAGCCCGTTAGGACAGGTCGGGGACACTGAAGCTTTCTTT. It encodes CASSPLGQVGDTEAFF.

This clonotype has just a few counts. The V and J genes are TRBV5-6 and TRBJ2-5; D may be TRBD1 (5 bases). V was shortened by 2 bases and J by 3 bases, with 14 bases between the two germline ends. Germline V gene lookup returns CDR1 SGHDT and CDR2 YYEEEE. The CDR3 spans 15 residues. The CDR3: CASSFLGKTEETQYF. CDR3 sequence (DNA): TGTGCCAGCAGCTTCCTAGGGAAGACAGAAGAGACCCAGTACTTC.

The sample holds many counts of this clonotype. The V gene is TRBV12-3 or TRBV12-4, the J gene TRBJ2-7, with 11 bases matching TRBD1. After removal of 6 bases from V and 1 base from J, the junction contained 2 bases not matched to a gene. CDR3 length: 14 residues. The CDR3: CASRGTGGSYEQYF. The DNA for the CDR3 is TGTGCCAGCAGGGGGACAGGGGGTTCCTACGAGCAGTACTTC.

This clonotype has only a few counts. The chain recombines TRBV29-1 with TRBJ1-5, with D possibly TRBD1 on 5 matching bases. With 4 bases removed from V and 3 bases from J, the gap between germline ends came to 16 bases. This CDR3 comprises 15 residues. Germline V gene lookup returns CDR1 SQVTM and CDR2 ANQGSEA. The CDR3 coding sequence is TGCAGCGTTGCAGGGAGTCAGGGAGACAATCAGCCCCAGCATTTT. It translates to CSVAGSQGDNQPQHF. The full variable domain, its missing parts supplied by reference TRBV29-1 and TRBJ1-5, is SAVISQKPSRDICQRGTSLTIQCQVDSQVTMMFWYRQQPGQSLTLIATANQGSEATYESGFVIDKFPISRPNLTFSTLTVSNMSPEDSSIYLCSVAGSQGDNQPQHFGDGTRLSIL.

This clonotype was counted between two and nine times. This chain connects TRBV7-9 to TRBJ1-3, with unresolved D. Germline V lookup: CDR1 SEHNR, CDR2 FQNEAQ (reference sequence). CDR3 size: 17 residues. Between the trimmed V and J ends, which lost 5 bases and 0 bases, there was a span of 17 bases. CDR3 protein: CASSDPRRGLSGNTIYF. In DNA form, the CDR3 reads TGTGCCAGCAGCGACCCCCGAAGAGGCCTCTCTGGAAACACCATATATTTT.

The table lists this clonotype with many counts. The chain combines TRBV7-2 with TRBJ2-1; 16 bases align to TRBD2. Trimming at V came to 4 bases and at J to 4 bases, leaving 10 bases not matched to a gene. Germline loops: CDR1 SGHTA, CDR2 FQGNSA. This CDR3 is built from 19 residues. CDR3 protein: CASSSAVGLAGGGYNEQFF. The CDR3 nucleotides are TGTGCCAGCAGCTCCGCCGTGGGACTAGCGGGGGGGGGTTACAATGAGCAGTTCTTC.

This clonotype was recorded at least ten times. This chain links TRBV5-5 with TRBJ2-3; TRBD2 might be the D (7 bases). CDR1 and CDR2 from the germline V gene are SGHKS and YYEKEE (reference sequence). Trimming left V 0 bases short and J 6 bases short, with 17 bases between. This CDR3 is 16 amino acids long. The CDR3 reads CASSLAEGGHLDTQYF. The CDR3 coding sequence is TGTGCCAGCAGCTTGGCCGAGGGGGGGCATTTGGATACGCAGTATTTT.

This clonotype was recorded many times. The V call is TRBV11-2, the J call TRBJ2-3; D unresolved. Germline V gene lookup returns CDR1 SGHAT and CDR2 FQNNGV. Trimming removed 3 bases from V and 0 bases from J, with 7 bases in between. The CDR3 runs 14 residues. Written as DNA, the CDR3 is TGTGCCAGCAGCTTGGGTCCGAGCACAGATACGCAGTATTTT. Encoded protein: CASSLGPSTDTQYF. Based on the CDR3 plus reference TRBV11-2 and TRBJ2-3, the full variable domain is EAGVAQSPRYKIIEKRQSVAFWCNPISGHATLYWYQQILGQGPKLLIQFQNNGVVDDSQLPKDRFSAERLKGVDSTLKIQPAKLEDSAVYLCASSLGPSTDTQYFGPGTRLTVL.

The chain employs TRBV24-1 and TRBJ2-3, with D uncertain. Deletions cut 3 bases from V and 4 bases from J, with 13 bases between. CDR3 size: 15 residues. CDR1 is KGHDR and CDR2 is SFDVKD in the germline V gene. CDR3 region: CATSDGSSSADTQYF. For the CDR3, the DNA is TGTGCCACCAGTGATGGTAGCTCCTCCGCAGATACGCAGTATTTT.

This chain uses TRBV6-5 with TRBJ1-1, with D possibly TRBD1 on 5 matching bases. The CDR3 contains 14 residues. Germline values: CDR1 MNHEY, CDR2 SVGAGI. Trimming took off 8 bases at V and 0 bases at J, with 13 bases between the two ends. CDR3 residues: CASYTGTVNTEAFF. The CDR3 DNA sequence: TGTGCCAGCTACACCGGGACGGTGAACACTGAAGCTTTCTTT.

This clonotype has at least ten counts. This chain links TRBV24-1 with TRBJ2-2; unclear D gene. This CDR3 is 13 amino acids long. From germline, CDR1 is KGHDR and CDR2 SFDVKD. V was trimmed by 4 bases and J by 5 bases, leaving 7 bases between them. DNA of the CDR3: TGTGCCACCAGTGACGCGCAGACCGGGGAGCTGTTTTTT. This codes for CATSDAQTGELFF.

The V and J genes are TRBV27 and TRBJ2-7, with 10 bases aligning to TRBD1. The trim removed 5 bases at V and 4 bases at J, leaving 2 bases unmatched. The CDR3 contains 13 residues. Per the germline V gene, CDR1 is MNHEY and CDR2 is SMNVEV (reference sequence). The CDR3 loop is CASSRDRGYEQYF. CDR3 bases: TGTGCCAGCAGTAGGGACAGGGGATACGAGCAGTACTTC.

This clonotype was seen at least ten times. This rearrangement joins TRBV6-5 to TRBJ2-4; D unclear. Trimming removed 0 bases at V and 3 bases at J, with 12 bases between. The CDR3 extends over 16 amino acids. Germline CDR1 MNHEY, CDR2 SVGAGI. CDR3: CASSYSFSRIKNIQYF. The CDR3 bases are TGTGCCAGCAGTTACTCCTTCAGCCGAATCAAAAACATTCAGTACTTC.

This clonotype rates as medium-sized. The CDR3 DNA is TGTGCCAGCAGCACCAAAGGACATCCGGATACGCAGTATTTT. Translating gives CASSTKGHPDTQYF. The chain recombines TRBV7-2 with TRBJ2-3, with D tentatively TRBD1 (5 bases). The germline V gene has CDR1 SGHTA and CDR2 FQGNSA. The CDR3 covers 14 residues. V lost 5 bases, J lost 6 bases, and 15 bases lay in between.

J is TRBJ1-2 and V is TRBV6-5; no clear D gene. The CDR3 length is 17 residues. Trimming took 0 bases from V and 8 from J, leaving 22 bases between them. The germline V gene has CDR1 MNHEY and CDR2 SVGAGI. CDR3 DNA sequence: TGTGCCAGCAGTTACTCGAAATTCGCGGTGGGGATGGGGGGCTACACCTTC. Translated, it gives CASSYSKFAVGMGGYTF.

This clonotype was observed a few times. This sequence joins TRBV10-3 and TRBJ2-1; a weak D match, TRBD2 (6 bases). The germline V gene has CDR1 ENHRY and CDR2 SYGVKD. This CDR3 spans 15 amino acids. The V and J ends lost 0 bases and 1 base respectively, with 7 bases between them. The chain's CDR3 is CAISESGGSYNEQFF. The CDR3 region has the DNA TGTGCCATCAGTGAGTCCGGGGGTTCCTACAATGAGCAGTTCTTC.

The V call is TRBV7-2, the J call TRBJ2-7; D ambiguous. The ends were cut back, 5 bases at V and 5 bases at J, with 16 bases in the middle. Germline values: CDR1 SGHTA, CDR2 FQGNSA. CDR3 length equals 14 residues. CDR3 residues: CASSSPPPSHEQYF. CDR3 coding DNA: TGTGCCAGCAGCAGTCCGCCTCCATCCCACGAGCAGTACTTC.

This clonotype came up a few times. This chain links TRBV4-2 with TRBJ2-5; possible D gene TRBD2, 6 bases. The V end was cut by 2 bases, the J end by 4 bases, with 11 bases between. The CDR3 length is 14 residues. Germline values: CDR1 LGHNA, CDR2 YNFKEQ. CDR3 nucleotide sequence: TGTGCCAGCAGCCAAAGAGGTAGCGGAGAGACCCAGTACTTC. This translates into CASSQRGSGETQYF.

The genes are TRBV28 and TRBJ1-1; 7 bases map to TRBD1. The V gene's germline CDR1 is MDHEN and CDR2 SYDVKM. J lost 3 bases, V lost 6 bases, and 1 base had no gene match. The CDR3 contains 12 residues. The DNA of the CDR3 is TGTGCCAGCAGACAGGGGTACACTGAAGCTTTCTTT. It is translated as CASRQGYTEAFF.

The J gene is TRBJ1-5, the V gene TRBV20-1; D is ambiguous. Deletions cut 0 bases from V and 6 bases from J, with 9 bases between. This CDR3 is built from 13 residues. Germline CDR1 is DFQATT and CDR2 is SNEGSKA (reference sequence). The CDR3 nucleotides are TGCAGTGCTAGAGACATTACGGGTCAGCCCCAGCATTTT. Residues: CSARDITGQPQHF.

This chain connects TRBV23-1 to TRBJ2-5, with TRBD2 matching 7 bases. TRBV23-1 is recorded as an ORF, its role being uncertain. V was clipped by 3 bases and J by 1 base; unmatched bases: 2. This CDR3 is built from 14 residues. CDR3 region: CASSHGGTQETQYF. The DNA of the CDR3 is TGCGCCAGCAGTCACGGGGGGACCCAAGAGACCCAGTACTTC.